Listed here are 30 T cell receptor beta chains from one sample, sequenced in a study of tumor-infiltrating lymphocytes in localized non-small cell lung cancer. Repertoires were generated with immunoSEQ multiplex PCR, while TCRdb's copy carries only in-frame clones and drops some. Of about 14,000 clones in the sample, more than 60% were seen once. Sequencing was performed on lung tumor tissue. Source of these receptors: a human donor with non-small cell lung cancer.

The chain is built from TRBV11-3 and TRBJ2-7; D is perhaps TRBD2 (6 bases). CDR1 and CDR2 from the germline V gene are SGHNT and YENEEA. V lost 5 bases, J lost 0 bases, and 8 bases lay in between. The CDR3 consists of 13 residues. The chain's CDR3 is CASSPGGSYEQYF. The CDR3 DNA reads TGTGCCAGCAGCCCCGGGGGCTCCTACGAGCAGTACTTC.

The chain links TRBV7-8 to TRBJ2-7, with 7 bases lining up with TRBD1. Trimming took 0 bases from V and 0 from J; bases not matched to a gene: 8. Germline-derived CDR1 and CDR2 are SGHVS and FQNEAQ. CDR3 length: 17 amino acids. The CDR3 is CASSLARYRGPSYEQYF. The CDR3, as DNA: TGTGCCAGCAGCTTAGCCCGATACAGGGGTCCCTCCTACGAGCAGTACTTC.

The V and J genes are TRBV27 and TRBJ1-4, with a tentative D call TRBD1 (5 bases). Trimming removed 6 bases at V and 7 bases at J, with 12 bases between. The CDR3 runs to 13 residues. Germline loops: CDR1 MNHEY, CDR2 SMNVEV (reference sequence). In nucleotides, the CDR3 is TGTGCCAGCAGAGTTGGGGGTACTGAAAAACTGTTTTTT. Its protein product is CASRVGGTEKLFF.

V and J are TRBV28 and TRBJ2-7; 8 bases are shared with TRBD2. V trimming: 5 bases; J trimming: 3 bases; junction bases outside the gene matches: 9. Germline assignment: CDR1 MDHEN and CDR2 SYDVKM. The CDR3 length is 15 residues. CDR3 sequence reads: CASSPHGSGSYEQYF. The CDR3 DNA follows: TGTGCCAGCAGTCCGCATGGGAGCGGGAGCTACGAGCAGTACTTC.

The chain couples TRBV5-8 to TRBJ2-7, with TRBD1 as a possible D gene (6 bases). The V gene lost 3 bases and the J gene lost 1 base, with 14 bases spanning the gap. CDR3 length: 15 residues. Germline CDR1 and CDR2: SGHTS and YDEGEE. The CDR3 protein is CASSSPFDRSYEQYF. In DNA, the CDR3 is TGTGCCAGCAGCTCGCCCTTCGACAGGTCCTACGAGCAGTACTTC.

The chain recombines TRBV30 with TRBJ2-1; D not resolved. CDR3 length: 10 amino acids. Looked up from germline, CDR1 is GTSNPN and CDR2 is SVGIG (reference sequence). V lost 2 bases and J 9 bases, leaving 5 bases between the germline ends. This CDR3 reads CAWSKVEQFF. The CDR3 DNA reads TGTGCCTGGAGTAAGGTTGAGCAGTTCTTC.

The chain has TRBV4-3 and TRBJ2-1, with D maybe TRBD2 (5 bases). Trimming removed 1 base from V and 5 bases from J, with 9 bases in between. This CDR3 has 14 residues. The V gene's germline CDR1 is LGHNA and CDR2 YSLEER. The CDR3 here is CASSQGSADNEQFF. In DNA form, the CDR3 reads TGCGCCAGCAGCCAAGGGTCAGCGGACAATGAGCAGTTCTTC.

DNA of the CDR3: TGTGCCAGCAGTCCCGCGGACAGGGGTGGCGGCTACACCTTC. Translation: CASSPADRGGGYTF. This rearrangement joins TRBV6-6 to TRBJ1-2; 9 nucleotides match TRBD1. Germline V gives CDR1 MNHNY, CDR2 SVGAGI (reference sequence). V lost 5 bases, J lost 8 bases, and 9 bases stayed unmatched. CDR3 length: 14 residues.

This clone was found a few times. J is TRBJ1-1 and V is TRBV28; D remains unclear. The CDR3 totals 14 residues. The germline V gene has CDR1 MDHEN and CDR2 SYDVKM. V was cut by 3 bases and J by 4 bases, with 12 bases left in between. The CDR3 DNA reads as TGTGCCAGCAGTTTCTCATGGGCGGCCACTGAAGCTTTCTTT. It yields the protein CASSFSWAATEAFF.

The chain uses TRBV29-1 and TRBJ1-5; TRBD1 is a possible D gene (5 bases). CDR1 SQVTM and CDR2 ANQGSEA come from the germline V gene. The CDR3 extends over 13 amino acids. Between the trimmed V and J ends, which lost 4 bases and 4 bases, there was a span of 11 bases. CDR3 sequence: CSVGGDGNQPQHF. CDR3 DNA: TGCAGCGTTGGGGGGGACGGTAATCAGCCCCAGCATTTT. The whole variable domain, filled in from reference TRBV29-1 and TRBJ1-5, reads SAVISQKPSRDICQRGTSLTIQCQVDSQVTMMFWYRQQPGQSLTLIATANQGSEATYESGFVIDKFPISRPNLTFSTLTVSNMSPEDSSIYLCSVGGDGNQPQHFGDGTRLSIL.

This clone was observed a handful of times. CDR3: CASNPGQGRNEQYF. CDR3 coding DNA: TGCGCCAGCAACCCGGGACAGGGGAGAAACGAGCAGTACTTC. The gene calls are TRBV5-1 and TRBJ2-7; 10 nucleotides match TRBD1. V dropped 6 bases and J dropped 5; count of bases not matched to a gene: 8. Germline values: CDR1 SGHRS, CDR2 YFSETQ. This CDR3 is built from 14 residues.

This chain connects TRBV5-8 to TRBJ2-3, with D unclear. The germline V gene has CDR1 SGHTS and CDR2 YDEGEE. The CDR3 contains 11 residues. The V end was cut by 3 bases, the J end by 3 bases, with 2 bases between. CDR3 residues: CASSSTDTQYF. CDR3 nucleotide sequence: TGTGCCAGCAGCTCTACAGATACGCAGTATTTT.

This clone came up once. This chain uses TRBV29-1 with TRBJ1-3; no firm D call. This CDR3 has 13 amino acids. V was pared by 5 bases and J by 0 bases, with 8 bases between. Germline V gene sequence: CDR1 SQVTM, CDR2 ANQGSEA. This CDR3 is CSVLTNSGNTIYF. The DNA for the CDR3 is TGCAGCGTTCTAACCAACTCTGGAAACACCATATATTTT. Full variable domain (missing parts from reference TRBV29-1 and TRBJ1-3): SAVISQKPSRDICQRGTSLTIQCQVDSQVTMMFWYRQQPGQSLTLIATANQGSEATYESGFVIDKFPISRPNLTFSTLTVSNMSPEDSSIYLCSVLTNSGNTIYFGEGSWLTVV.

J is TRBJ2-1 and V is TRBV7-2; D remains ambiguous. The CDR3 loop spans 14 amino acids. CDR1 SGHTA and CDR2 FQGNSA come from the germline V gene. Trimming cost V 1 base and J 0 bases, with 4 bases left between them. This CDR3 is CASSLDFSYNEQFF. The CDR3 DNA reads TGTGCCAGCAGCTTAGATTTCTCCTACAATGAGCAGTTCTTC.

This clone appeared a few times. This sample also contains other DNA sequences that code for the same CDR3. The rearrangement joins TRBV18 to TRBJ1-1; a possible D gene is TRBD1 (6 bases). In germline, CDR1 is KGHSH, CDR2 LQKENI. CDR3 length: 14 amino acids. With 3 bases removed from V and 1 base from J, the gap between germline ends came to 9 bases. CDR3 coding DNA: TGTGCCAGCTCACCGGACAGAAAGAACACTGAAGCTTTCTTT. Translation gives CASSPDRKNTEAFF.

The CDR3, as DNA: TGTGCCGTATCCCTTTACAGGGGCGCAGATACGCAGTATTTT. Amino acids: CAVSLYRGADTQYF. This chain joins TRBV19 and TRBJ2-3, with TRBD1 matching over 7 bases. V shed 11 bases, J shed 4 bases, and the junction held 12 bases outside the gene matches. CDR1 is LNHDA and CDR2 is SQIVND in the germline V gene (reference sequence). This CDR3 comprises 14 residues.

This chain uses TRBV7-9 with TRBJ1-4, with 7 bases fitting TRBD1. The trim removed 5 bases at V and 1 base at J, leaving 13 bases unmatched. Germline assignment: CDR1 SEHNR and CDR2 FQNEAQ (reference sequence). The CDR3 covers 18 residues. The CDR3 sequence: CASSPHRDSFGTNEKLFF. CDR3 coding DNA: TGTGCCAGCAGCCCACACCGGGACAGCTTTGGAACTAATGAAAAACTGTTTTTT.

The J gene is TRBJ1-2, the V gene TRBV29-1, with TRBD1 matching over 7 bases. V lost 3 bases to trimming and J lost 0 bases; unmatched junction nucleotides: 4. CDR1 and CDR2 from the germline V gene are SQVTM and ANQGSEA. This CDR3 is 14 amino acids long. This CDR3 is CSVDPGTANYGYTF. The DNA of the CDR3 is TGCAGCGTTGATCCCGGGACAGCTAACTATGGCTACACCTTC.

This clone appeared a single time. This rearrangement joins TRBV25-1 to TRBJ1-5, with 10 bases matching TRBD1. Germline V gene sequence: CDR1 MGHDK, CDR2 SYGVNS. V was clipped by 1 base and J by 7 bases; unmatched bases: 7. The CDR3 is made up of 16 amino acids. The CDR3 protein is CASSESGTGVAQPQHF. In nucleotides, the CDR3 is TGTGCCAGCAGTGAATCCGGGACAGGGGTCGCACAGCCCCAGCATTTT.

This rearrangement joins TRBV5-1 to TRBJ2-5, with TRBD1 matching over 9 bases. Per the germline V gene, CDR1 is SGHRS and CDR2 is YFSETQ. This CDR3 has 16 residues. The V segment lost 0 bases and the J segment 2 bases; nucleotides outside the gene matches: 5. The DNA of the CDR3 is TGCGCCAGCAGCTTGGGCGGACAGGGGACGCAAGAGACCCAGTACTTC. Translation: CASSLGGQGTQETQYF.

V gene TRBV11-2 combines with J gene TRBJ2-1; 8 nucleotides line up with TRBD1. CDR3 length: 15 residues. CDR1 and CDR2 from the germline V gene are SGHAT and FQNNGV. Germline trimming cut 5 bases from V and 11 bases from J; bases unmatched to any gene: 14. CDR3: CASSPQGASIGQQFF. CDR3 nucleotides: TGTGCCAGCAGCCCGCAGGGGGCTTCGATCGGGCAGCAGTTCTTC. Full variable domain (rest looked up from reference TRBV11-2 and TRBJ2-1): EAGVAQSPRYKIIEKRQSVAFWCNPISGHATLYWYQQILGQGPKLLIQFQNNGVVDDSQLPKDRFSAERLKGVDSTLKIQPAKLEDSAVYLCASSPQGASIGQQFFGPGTRLTVL.

The chain has TRBV6-5 and TRBJ2-7; the match to TRBD1 covers 8 bases. This CDR3 region has 14 residues. CDR1 MNHEY and CDR2 SVGAGI come from the germline V gene. V was clipped by 6 bases and J by 1 base; unmatched bases: 5. The CDR3 coding sequence is TGTGCCAGCAGCCGACAGGGGAAGTCCTACGAGCAGTACTTC. Translated: CASSRQGKSYEQYF.

This sequence joins TRBV29-1 and TRBJ2-3; 8 bases line up with TRBD1. The V gene end was trimmed by 3 bases and the J gene end by 3 bases; junction bases not matched to a gene: 5. This CDR3 spans 14 amino acids. Germline assignment: CDR1 SQVTM and CDR2 ANQGSEA. The CDR3 protein is CSVDRTGGTDTQYF. CDR3 sequence (DNA): TGCAGCGTTGATCGTACAGGGGGGACAGATACGCAGTATTTT.

The count of this clone is one. The CDR3 is CASSSSGPSGELFF. The CDR3 nucleotides are TGTGCCAGCAGTTCCTCCGGCCCATCCGGGGAGCTGTTTTTT. This sequence joins TRBV6-5 and TRBJ2-2, with D unclear. V lost 4 bases to trimming and J lost 6 bases, with 12 bases between them. The CDR3 sequence is 14 residues long. In germline, CDR1 is MNHEY, CDR2 SVGAGI.

The rearrangement uses TRBV29-1 and TRBJ2-3, with D perhaps TRBD1 (5 bases). Trimming took off 6 bases at V and 0 bases at J, with 7 bases between the two ends. CDR1 SQVTM and CDR2 ANQGSEA come from the germline V gene. The CDR3 consists of 12 residues. The CDR3 reads CSVDSSTDTQYF. Written as DNA, the CDR3 is TGCAGCGTCGACAGTAGCACAGATACGCAGTATTTT.

This clone was observed a handful of times. The chain has TRBV29-1 and TRBJ1-5, with D possibly TRBD1 on 5 matching bases. The CDR3 spans 16 residues. The V and J ends lost 4 bases and 2 bases respectively, with 18 bases between them. CDR1 and CDR2 (germline): SQVTM, ANQGSEA. The DNA for the CDR3 is TGCAGCGTTGGCTCAGGAGACCGAGGGGGCAATCAGCCCCAGCATTTT. Its protein product is CSVGSGDRGGNQPQHF.

The sample holds a few counts of this clone. This sample also contains other DNA sequences that code for the same CDR3. The chain recombines TRBV6-1 with TRBJ2-7; D unresolved. V gave up 5 bases and J gave up 3 bases, with 8 bases separating them. Per germline, CDR1 MNHNS and CDR2 SASEGT. The CDR3 extends over 12 amino acids. CDR3 DNA sequence: TGTGCCAGCAGTCCCCGGAGCTACGAGCAGTACTTC. Its translation is CASSPRSYEQYF.

This rearrangement joins TRBV9 to TRBJ2-1; TRBD2 matches at 8 bases. The CDR3 totals 14 residues. Per the germline V gene, CDR1 is SGDLS and CDR2 is YYNGEE. Unmatched junction bases numbered 2, after V lost 2 bases and J lost 4 bases. DNA of the CDR3: TGTGCCAGCAGCGTGGGACTAGAGTACAATGAGCAGTTCTTC. As protein: CASSVGLEYNEQFF.

The sample holds a few counts of this clone. The rearrangement joins TRBV10-1 to TRBJ1-6, with D possibly being TRBD1 (5 bases). Per germline, CDR1 WNHNN and CDR2 SYGVQD (reference sequence). With 0 bases removed from V and 10 bases from J, the gap between germline ends came to 7 bases. The CDR3 loop spans 13 amino acids. CDR3: CASSESWGSPLHF. CDR3 in DNA: TGCGCCAGCAGTGAGTCGTGGGGGTCACCCCTCCACTTT.

V gene TRBV5-1 combines with J gene TRBJ2-3, with 13 bases identical to TRBD2. V lost 4 bases, J lost 2 bases, and 4 bases stayed unmatched. CDR3 size: 16 residues. The V gene's germline CDR1 is SGHRS and CDR2 YFSETQ. Here the CDR3 reads CASSGGLAGNTDTQYF. The DNA for the CDR3 is TGCGCCAGCAGCGGGGGACTAGCGGGGAACACAGATACGCAGTATTTT.